This is a list of T cell receptor beta chains from one sample in a study of Siglec-9 on CD8 T cells in melanoma. Clones were sequenced by immunoSEQ multiplex PCR, and TCRdb holds only the in-frame ones, with some missing. Counted here are 25,000 to 35,000 clones, approximately 80% occurring once; the ten biggest clones make up roughly 6.3%. Sequencing used Siglec-9- CD8+ T cells sorted from blood. Receptor source: a human donor in good health. CDR3s include the opening cysteine and the closing phenylalanine or tryptophan.

V	J	length	CDR3
TRBV2	TRBJ2-1	13	CASAPSSYNEQFF
TRBV6-5	TRBJ2-5	14	CASTAQRGLETQYF
TRBV6-1	TRBJ2-7	14	CASSATTRGGEQYF
TRBV4-1	TRBJ1-2	13	CASSQRQGNGYTF
TRBV6-5	TRBJ2-1	13	CASSYDFANEQFF
TRBV7-8	TRBJ1-1	13	CASSLGRSGEAFF
TRBV9	TRBJ2-5	15	CASSVSGAIQETQYF
TRBV7-9	TRBJ1-1	14	CATSRGQEGTEAFF
TRBV5-6	TRBJ1-1	15	CASSLDGREVDEAFF
TRBV5-1	TRBJ1-2	13	CASSLWRGAGYTF
TRBV13	TRBJ2-3	15	CASSLEADAQGTQYF
TRBV7-8	TRBJ1-4	17	CASSSGFQAATNEKLFF
TRBV2	TRBJ1-1	13	CASSSLSGTEAFF
TRBV9	TRBJ2-3	15	CASSFSGGAADTQYF
TRBV7-6	TRBJ2-1	12	CASSTYVNEQFF
TRBV5-6	TRBJ2-1	14	CASSWGTGASEQFF
TRBV30	TRBJ2-4	12	CAWASVSDIQYF
TRBV27	TRBJ2-1	15	CASSGQMSSYNEQFF
TRBV28	TRBJ2-7	17	CASSYHRWERGAGEQYF
TRBV5-1	TRBJ2-1	13	CASSLAQTNEQFF
TRBV7-8	TRBJ2-1	16	CASSLALAVSYNEQFF
TRBV7-3	TRBJ2-1	16	CASSLTVGETYNEQFF
TRBV5-1	TRBJ2-7	16	CASSSPTGEYSYEQYF
TRBV11-2	TRBJ2-5	16	CASSRTAGNFQETQYF
TRBV29-1	TRBJ1-6	12	CSVEGEGSGLHF
TRBV2	TRBJ1-1	18	CASSQLAAGFSFGPEAFF
TRBV9	TRBJ1-2	15	CASSPEQGQFYGYTF
TRBV21-1	TRBJ1-1	12	CASSKRGPEAFF
TRBV28	TRBJ1-6	16	CASNLDRSSYNSPLHF
TRBV12-5	TRBJ1-1	14	CASGLPDMNTEAFF
TRBV7-9	TRBJ1-1	14	CASREGGGLAEAFF
TRBV28	TRBJ1-2	15	CASSFLGATNYGYTF
TRBV29-1	TRBJ2-1	14	CSVEEGSSYNEQFF
TRBV7-3	TRBJ2-2	17	CASSPHWARSNTGELFF
TRBV7-9	TRBJ2-6	16	CASSLALNSGANVLTF
TRBV7-9	TRBJ2-4	15	CASSVPGLTGDIQYF
TRBV9	TRBJ1-2	14	CASSGNTGDYGYTF
TRBV6-4	TRBJ1-6	15	CASSDAGQGNSPLHF